Below, 29 T cell receptor beta chains from the same sample are listed, as sequenced in a study of cytomegalovirus exposure and HLA in healthy donors. This PCR relied on a set of 60 Vbeta primers and 13 Jbeta primers. Sequencing used immunoSEQ multiplex PCR; TCRdb keeps in-frame clones, though not all of them. The table lists over 120,000 clones, 70% of them singletons. Sequencing used PBMCs. All receptors come from a woman in her fifties or sixties in good health and CMV-seropositive.

The V gene is TRBV11-2, the J gene TRBJ1-4, with a weak D call TRBD1 (6 bases). The CDR3 extends over 13 amino acids. V was shortened by 5 bases and J by 10 bases, with 14 bases between the two germline ends. Germline V gene data show CDR1 as SGHAT and CDR2 as FQNNGV. The CDR3 reads CASSRGQSGKLFF. For the CDR3, the DNA is TGTGCCAGCAGCCGTGGACAGTCGGGAAAACTGTTTTTT.

The CDR3 nucleotides are TGTGCCAGCAGTGGACAGGGTTTTGAGCAGTACTTC. Translating it yields CASSGQGFEQYF. V and J are TRBV2 and TRBJ2-7; the match to TRBD1 covers 7 bases. The CDR3 is made up of 12 amino acids. CDR1 and CDR2 from the germline V gene are SNHLY and FYNNEI. V shed 4 bases and J 7 bases; nucleotides not matched to a gene: 4.

In this sample, this clone turned up once. The chain is built from TRBV21-1 and TRBJ2-3; whether TRBD2, the table's D call, matches the DNA was not checked. TRBV21-1 constitutes a pseudogene. There are 13 residues in the CDR3. CDR3 residues: CASREGSPDTQYF. CDR3 sequence (DNA): TGTGCCAGTAGGGAAGGGAGCCCAGATACGCAGTATTTT.

The V and J genes are TRBV6-5 and TRBJ1-5; 10 nucleotides match TRBD1. The CDR3 loop spans 15 amino acids. CDR1 is MNHEY and CDR2 is SVGAGI in the germline V gene. Germline trimming cut 6 bases from V and 6 bases from J; bases unmatched to any gene: 8. The CDR3 nucleotides read TGTGCCAGCAGCCCGACAGGGGGCAGGACTCAGCCCCAGCATTTT. Translation gives CASSPTGGRTQPQHF.

The chain links TRBV2 to TRBJ1-3; D is unresolved. Germline CDR1 reads SNHLY; CDR2 reads FYNNEI. CDR3 length: 15 amino acids. The ends were cut back, 1 base at V and 0 bases at J, with 7 bases in the middle. For the CDR3, the DNA is TGTGCCAGCAGTGAAGGTCGGGGCTCTGGAAACACCATATATTTT. The encoded protein is CASSEGRGSGNTIYF. Combining the CDR3 with reference TRBV2 and TRBJ1-3 gives the whole variable domain EPEVTQTPSHQVTQMGQEVILRCVPISNHLYFYWYRQILGQKVEFLVSFYNNEISEKSEIFDDQFSVERPDGSNFTLKIRSTKLEDSAMYFCASSEGRGSGNTIYFGEGSWLTVV.

The J gene is TRBJ2-7, the V gene TRBV7-8; D remains ambiguous. Looked up from germline, CDR1 is SGHVS and CDR2 is FQNEAQ. Between the trimmed V and J ends, which lost 3 bases and 4 bases, there was a span of 10 bases. The CDR3 covers 13 residues. The CDR3 is CASSLPLDYEQYF. Written as DNA, the CDR3 is TGTGCCAGCAGCTTGCCACTCGATTACGAGCAGTACTTC.

The chain couples TRBV19 to TRBJ2-5; D unclear. In germline, CDR1 is LNHDA, CDR2 SQIVND (reference sequence). This CDR3 is 13 amino acids long. V lost 3 bases to trimming and J lost 6 bases, with 11 bases between them. CDR3: CASSIRNSQTQYF. The CDR3 bases are TGTGCCAGTAGTATTAGGAACAGTCAGACCCAGTACTTC. Supplemented by reference TRBV19 and TRBJ2-5, the full variable domain reads DGGITQSPKYLFRKEGQNVTLSCEQNLNHDAMYWYRQDPGQGLRLIYYSQIVNDFQKGDIAEGYSVSREKKESFPLTVTSAQKNPTAFYLCASSIRNSQTQYFGPGTRLLVL.

This chain uses TRBV18 with TRBJ1-4; 11 bases are a match to TRBD1. V lost 8 bases, J lost 7 bases, and 9 bases stayed unmatched. This CDR3 is built from 15 residues. Germline V gene data show CDR1 as KGHSH and CDR2 as LQKENI. In nucleotides, the CDR3 is TGTGCCAGCGCATTTGGACAGGGGGCCGGTGAAAAACTGTTTTTT. Translation: CASAFGQGAGEKLFF.

V is TRBV7-9 and J is TRBJ2-5; D possibly corresponds to TRBD2 (6 bases). The J call could be wrong; TRBJ2-7 is a better fit for the DNA end. This CDR3 region has 13 residues. Germline assignment: CDR1 SEHNR and CDR2 FQNEAQ (reference sequence). The CDR3 spells CASTMGGRYEQYF. The DNA of the CDR3 is TGTGCCAGCACCATGGGAGGACGCTACGAGCAGTACTTC.

In the case of this clone: One junction end disagrees with the germline gene, perhaps due to a read error. CDR3 nucleotides: TGTGCTAGCAGCTCGGGAGGCCTCCTCACAGATACGCAGTATTTT. Amino acid sequence: CASSSGGLLTDTQYF. The rearrangement links TRBV7-7 to TRBJ2-3, with 7 bases fitting TRBD2. CDR3 length: 15 residues. Per the germline V gene, CDR1 is SSHAT and CDR2 is FNYEAQ (reference sequence).

The chain couples TRBV7-8 to TRBJ1-1; a possible D gene is TRBD1 (5 bases). Germline V gene lookup returns CDR1 SGHVS and CDR2 FQNEAQ. The CDR3 has 14 residues. Trimming took 6 bases from V and 1 from J, leaving 12 bases between them. CDR3 DNA sequence: TGTGCCAGCAGGAGATTACAGGAGAACACTGAAGCTTTCTTT. Protein: CASRRLQENTEAFF.

V gene TRBV18 combines with J gene TRBJ2-1; 15 nucleotides line up with TRBD2. The junction had 6 bases not matched to a gene; V was cut back by 6 bases and J by 6 bases. The CDR3 is 16 residues long. The germline V gene has CDR1 KGHSH and CDR2 LQKENI. The CDR3 reads CASSPGLAGGVNEQFF. DNA of the CDR3: TGTGCCAGCTCGCCCGGACTAGCGGGAGGGGTCAATGAGCAGTTCTTC. The entire variable domain, with the rest obtained from reference TRBV18 and TRBJ2-1, is as follows: NAGVMQNPRHLVRRRGQEARLRCSPMKGHSHVYWYRQLPEEGLKFMVYLQKENIIDESGMPKERFSAEFPKEGPSILRIQQVVRGDSAAYFCASSPGLAGGVNEQFFGPGTRLTVL.

V and J are TRBV28 and TRBJ1-3; 10 bases align to TRBD1. V shed 6 bases, J shed 2 bases, and the junction held 4 bases outside the gene matches. Germline V gene lookup returns CDR1 MDHEN and CDR2 SYDVKM. The CDR3 spans 15 residues. Here the CDR3 reads CASSLTGGAGNTIYF. CDR3 sequence (DNA): TGTGCCAGCAGCTTGACAGGGGGCGCTGGAAACACCATATATTTT.

The gene calls are TRBV18 and TRBJ1-5; D is possibly TRBD1 (6 bases). The CDR3 totals 16 residues. Germline CDR1 KGHSH, CDR2 LQKENI. V gave up 3 bases and J gave up 0 bases, with 12 bases separating them. The CDR3 region has the DNA TGTGCCAGCTCACCCCGACAGGTTGATAGCAATCAGCCCCAGCATTTT. It translates to CASSPRQVDSNQPQHF.

The chain combines TRBV7-2 with TRBJ2-5; TRBD1 aligns across 7 bases. The length of the CDR3 is 14 residues. Germline V lookup: CDR1 SGHTA, CDR2 FQGNSA. The ends lost 6 bases at V and 4 bases at J; junction bases unmatched: 8. CDR3 coding DNA: TGTGCCAGCAGTACTAAAGACAGGGCAGAGACCCAGTACTTC. It specifies CASSTKDRAETQYF.

The rearrangement links TRBV4-1 to TRBJ1-2; D might be TRBD1 (5 bases). V lost 4 bases to trimming and J lost 7 bases, with 13 bases between them. Germline V lookup: CDR1 MGHRA, CDR2 YSYEKL. This CDR3 has 13 amino acids. In nucleotides, the CDR3 is TGCGCCAGCAGCCCAATAAACAGGAGTGGCTACACCTTC. Residues: CASSPINRSGYTF.

The genes are TRBV5-4 and TRBJ1-2; tentative D call: TRBD1 (6 bases). From germline, CDR1 is SGHNT and CDR2 YYREEE (reference sequence). The CDR3 is 14 residues long. V lost 4 bases to trimming and J lost 1 base, with 11 bases between them. The CDR3 here is CASSRMDSNYGYTF. CDR3 bases: TGTGCCAGCAGCCGAATGGACAGTAACTATGGCTACACCTTC.

The CDR3 DNA reads TGTGCCAGCAGTAAGGGGCAGGGGAACACTGAAGCTTTCTTT. It translates to CASSKGQGNTEAFF. This chain connects TRBV2 to TRBJ1-1; tentatively, D is TRBD1 (5 bases). The CDR3 extends over 14 amino acids. Germline assignment: CDR1 SNHLY and CDR2 FYNNEI. Trimming stripped 5 bases from V and 1 base from J, with 11 bases between.

The gene calls are TRBV6-6 and TRBJ1-4, with D hard to call. The V gene's germline CDR1 is MNHNY and CDR2 SVGAGI (reference sequence). The V and J ends lost 0 bases and 5 bases respectively, with 10 bases between them. The CDR3 contains 15 residues. CDR3: CASSYSETRNEKLFF. Here the CDR3 DNA reads TGTGCCAGCAGTTACTCTGAGACAAGAAATGAAAAACTGTTTTTT.

Remarks on this clone: The junction does not match germline at one end; this may be a read error. V gene TRBV5-1 combines with J gene TRBJ1-5, with no clear D. CDR3 length: 13 amino acids. The germline gives CDR1 SGHRS, CDR2 YFSETQ. CDR3 residues: CASSLDSNQPQHF. CDR3 nucleotide sequence: TGCGCCAGCAGTTTGGACTCTAATCAGCCCCAGCATTTT.

This clone has a single count. The chain uses TRBV5-1 and TRBJ1-1, with 9 bases that match TRBD1. Germline assignment: CDR1 SGHRS and CDR2 YFSETQ. The CDR3 has 15 amino acids. Germline trimming cut 4 bases from V and 3 bases from J; bases unmatched to any gene: 7. CDR3 loop: CASSPGTGRYTEAFF. Written as DNA, the CDR3 is TGCGCCAGCAGCCCGGGGACAGGGAGGTACACTGAAGCTTTCTTT.

This sequence joins TRBV2 and TRBJ1-2; D unresolved. CDR1 is SNHLY, CDR2 FYNNEI, per germline. V dropped 3 bases and J dropped 9 bases, with 11 bases sitting between them. This CDR3 has 12 residues. The CDR3 is CASSEGSARYTF. The CDR3 DNA reads TGTGCCAGCAGTGAGGGCTCAGCACGCTACACCTTC.

This clone was recorded a few times. This chain links TRBV2 with TRBJ2-1; TRBD2 might be the D (6 bases). Trimming cost V 4 bases and J 12 bases, with 16 bases left between them. Germline assignment: CDR1 SNHLY and CDR2 FYNNEI. The CDR3 is made up of 13 amino acids. CDR3 DNA: TGTGCCAGCAGTGGGGGAGGTCCGGGGGTGCAGTTCTTC. Amino acid sequence: CASSGGGPGVQFF.

The rearrangement uses TRBV5-5 and TRBJ1-1, with TRBD1 identical over 7 bases. Germline V gene data show CDR1 as SGHKS and CDR2 as YYEKEE (reference sequence). The length of the CDR3 is 14 residues. V lost 4 bases, J lost 8 bases, and 11 bases stayed unmatched. CDR3 protein: CASSDSTWDREAFF. CDR3 DNA sequence: TGTGCCAGCAGCGACAGTACCTGGGACAGAGAAGCTTTCTTT.

This chain uses TRBV5-5 with TRBJ2-5; 8 nucleotides line up with TRBD1. V shed 4 bases, J shed 5 bases, and the junction held 7 bases outside the gene matches. Germline V gene lookup returns CDR1 SGHKS and CDR2 YYEKEE (reference sequence). CDR3 size: 14 residues. For the CDR3, the DNA is TGTGCCAGCAGCCGTCGACAGGGGTGGGAGACCCAGTACTTC. Amino acids: CASSRRQGWETQYF.

J is TRBJ1-3 and V is TRBV30, with D uncertain. Germline lookup yields CDR1 GTSNPN and CDR2 SVGIG (reference sequence). The ends were cut back, 1 base at V and 7 bases at J, with 11 bases in the middle. This CDR3 comprises 13 residues. The CDR3 DNA follows: TGTGCCTGGAGTGCGAGCACTTACAACACCATATATTTT. Translation: CAWSASTYNTIYF.

This clone has only a few counts. The chain couples TRBV6-5 to TRBJ1-4; tentatively, D is TRBD1 (5 bases). From germline, CDR1 is MNHEY and CDR2 SVGAGI. CDR3 length: 14 residues. The ends were cut back, 0 bases at V and 8 bases at J, with 10 bases in the middle. CDR3 sequence reads: CASSYSKGVEKLFF. The CDR3 DNA follows: TGTGCCAGCAGTTACTCGAAAGGGGTCGAAAAACTGTTTTTT.

This clone was recorded once. The V and J genes are TRBV10-3 and TRBJ1-1; no clear D. V was pared by 6 bases and J by 4 bases, with 12 bases between. The germline gives CDR1 ENHRY, CDR2 SYGVKD. The CDR3 sequence is 13 residues long. CDR3 DNA: TGTGCCATCAGCGACGGACTTTCCACTGAAGCTTTCTTT. Translation: CAISDGLSTEAFF.

The J gene is TRBJ2-7, the V gene TRBV28; weak D call: TRBD1 (5 bases). The germline V gene has CDR1 MDHEN and CDR2 SYDVKM. This CDR3 contains 13 residues. Trimming removed 2 bases at V and 3 bases at J, with 8 bases between. The CDR3: CASSLQGGYEQYF. CDR3 bases: TGTGCCAGCAGTTTACAGGGCGGCTACGAGCAGTACTTC.